The clone carrying this TCR beta chain was seen a few times. The sample contains more than one DNA sequence encoding this CDR3. The entry originates in a study of blood T cell repertoires in COVID-19. As for the study in general: The analysed material was cDNA or gDNA that came from T cells, B-cell-depleted T cells, or PBMCs.

Original handling: Reference gene primer amplification gave nucleated cell count estimates. Profiled with immunoSEQ multiplex PCR; TCRdb holds only in-frame clones, not every one. From that table come the V and J calls and clone size; the DNA was used to work out D and trimming. Of approximately 250,000 clones in the sample, about 83% are singletons; the top ten hold around 5.5%. CDR3 length: 13 amino acids. Germline values: CDR1 LGHDT, CDR2 YNNKEL (reference sequence). The V and J ends lost 1 base and 4 bases respectively, with 8 bases between them. This clonotype originated in a human donor in a cohort sampled during active COVID-19. This chain connects TRBV3-1 (or the pseudogene TRBV3-2) to TRBJ2-7; the D gene is possibly TRBD2 (6 bases). Sequenced material: peripheral blood. CDR3 amino acids: CASSQGRGYEQYF. CDR3 bases: TGTGCCAGCAGCCAAGGGCGGGGTTACGAGCAGTACTTC.